One T cell receptor beta chain is described in this entry. Its antigen has not been determined. Compared with germline, one end of the junction differs, possibly owing to a read error. The time point label on this specimen signifies: newly diagnosed GD, antithyroid drugs for less than 3 months. RNA was extracted from PBMCs in TRIzol for both TCR sequencing and RNA sequencing. Graves' disease was diagnosed according to American Thyroid Association guidelines. Recruitment of patients was carried out at an endocrinology department in Xi'an, China. Each patient gave 8.5 to 9.5 milliliters of peripheral blood, collected in an EDTA anticoagulant tube. Ficoll Paque Plus density gradient separation was used to isolate PBMCs, and no further T cell sorting was done. An Agilent 2100 Bioanalyzer and agarose gel were used to check RNA quality, while a NanoDrop 2000 measured RNA concentration. This record comes from a study of regulatory T cells in long-lasting Graves disease (dated by TCRdb to about 2021). A note on the overall study: In the newly diagnosed Graves' disease group, patients had been taking antithyroid drugs for less than 3 months. This study used TCR sequencing and RNA sequencing of peripheral blood to compare persistent Graves' disease patients against newly diagnosed Graves' disease patients. The study took place in China and was registered as a clinical trial. A total of around 35 samples were covered by TCR sequencing, comprising approximately 13 persistent and around 20 newly diagnosed Graves' disease patients.

From cysteine to phenylalanine, the CDR3 is 16 amino acids long. Solely the CDR3 DNA is kept, with 48 bases framed from the first base. CDR1 is given as SGDLS and CDR2 as YYNGEE, both from the germline V gene. The library was generated by multiplex PCR. The data were produced on an Illumina HiSeq 4000. iRepertoire HTBI primers and Arm-PCR amplification of CDR3 regions were used to construct TCR beta libraries. Before sequencing, the PCR products underwent gel purification. The original pipeline was this. Across samples, 60 to 75 TRBV and 15 or so TRBJ segments were identified and used for gene usage analysis of CDR3 amino acid clonotypes. COPE and FqMerger were used to merge the filtered high-quality paired reads into contigs. BLAST was used to align contigs to the IMGT TRBV, TRBD and TRBJ reference genes, and CDR3 was defined following IMGT. Clonotypes above 0.1% frequency were classified as highly expanded clones. Repertoire diversity was measured by Shannon entropy, and V-J evenness by the Gini coefficient. Public clonotypes were defined as clonotypes shared by more than one individual. TCRdb trimmed public reads at Q25 via fastp, called clones via MiXCR and kept in-frame beta chains. Each entry merges the rows of one CDR3 protein and shows their most common DNA and genes. None of the V and J calls come from the authors' own analysis; TCRdb made them. This sample lists some 320,000 distinct CDR3 sequences; 15% to 20% were detected once. Of the sample, about 40% falls within the top ten clones.

Results the study describes overall, beyond this receptor: As a limitation, the authors acknowledged that the small sample size may reduce accuracy. Compared with newly diagnosed patients, patients with persistent Graves' disease had lower TCR Shannon entropy and fewer highly expanded clones, which suggests clonal expansion. Preferential use of TRBV28, TRBJ1-2 and TRBJ2-5 was observed in persistent disease, whereas TRBV20-1 and TRBJ2-1 were favored in newly diagnosed disease. Sequencing and analysis were limited to the TCR beta chain. Only peripheral blood was studied, because thyroid tissue, the primary lesion, was inaccessible. Patients with persistent disease shared more public clonotypes (around 3,000) than newly diagnosed patients did (roughly 970).

Sequenced material: peripheral blood mononuclear cells (PBMCs), taken at new diagnosis, from a patient treated with antithyroid drugs. This sequence was found in a female donor with Graves disease. The V and J segments used are TRBV9 and TRBJ2-3; 12 central bases correspond to TRBD2. Read as DNA, the sequence is TGTGCCAGCGGGCTGACTAGCGGGAGTGGGGCAGATACGGAGTATTTT. Its translation reads: CASGLTSGSGADTEYF.